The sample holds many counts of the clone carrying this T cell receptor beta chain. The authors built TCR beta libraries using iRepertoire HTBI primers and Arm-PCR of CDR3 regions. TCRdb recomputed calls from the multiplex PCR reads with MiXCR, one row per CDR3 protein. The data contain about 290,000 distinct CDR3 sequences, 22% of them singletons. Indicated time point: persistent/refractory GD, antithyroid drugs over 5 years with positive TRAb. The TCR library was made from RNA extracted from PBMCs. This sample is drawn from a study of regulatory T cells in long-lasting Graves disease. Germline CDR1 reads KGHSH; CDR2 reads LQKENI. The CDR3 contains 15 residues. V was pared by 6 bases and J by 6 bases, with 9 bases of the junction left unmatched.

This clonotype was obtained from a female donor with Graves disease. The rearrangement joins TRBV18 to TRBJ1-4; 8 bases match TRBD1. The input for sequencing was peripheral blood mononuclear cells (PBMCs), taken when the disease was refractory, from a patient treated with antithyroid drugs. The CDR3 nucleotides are TGTGCCAGCTCCCCTCGGACAGGGCGGGATGAAAAACTGTTTTTT. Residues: CASSPRTGRDEKLFF. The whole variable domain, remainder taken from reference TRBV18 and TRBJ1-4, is NAGVMQNPRHLVRRRGQEARLRCSPMKGHSHVYWYRQLPEEGLKFMVYLQKENIIDESGMPKERFSAEFPKEGPSILRIQQVVRGDSAAYFCASSPRTGRDEKLFFGSGTQLSVL.